Listed here are 23 T cell receptor beta chains from one sample, sequenced in a study of radiation and T cells in renal cell carcinoma. Using immunoSEQ multiplex PCR, the repertoire was profiled, and TCRdb retains in-frame clones only, with some absent. The sample lists roughly 150,000 clones, around 90% occurring once. Time point indicated: baseline pretreatment blood. Described treatment: 15 Gy SBRT to primary tumor, nephrectomy 4 weeks later. The sequencing used blood, collected from a patient whose treatment included radiotherapy and nephrectomy. Receptors originate from a woman in her 70s with renal cell carcinoma.

V and J are TRBV27 and TRBJ2-7, with D unresolved. The CDR3 is 12 residues long. Germline V CDR1 and CDR2: MNHEY, SMNVEV (reference sequence). V lost 4 bases, J lost 7 bases, and 11 bases lay in between. The CDR3 region is CASSSSYGEQYF. CDR3 nucleotide sequence: TGTGCCAGCAGTTCATCCTACGGGGAGCAGTACTTC.

This clone was detected only once. This chain connects TRBV18 to TRBJ2-7; D is possibly TRBD2 (7 bases). V lost 6 bases and J 3 bases, leaving 18 bases between the germline ends. CDR1 KGHSH and CDR2 LQKENI come from the germline V gene. The CDR3 contains 15 residues. The DNA for the CDR3 is TGTGCCAGCTCTCGAGGGGGGGATCGAAACTACGAGCAGTACTTC. Its protein is CASSRGGDRNYEQYF.

The J gene is TRBJ1-2, the V gene TRBV5-4; D call uncertain. The length of the CDR3 is 13 residues. Per germline, CDR1 SGHNT and CDR2 YYREEE (reference sequence). Trimming removed 3 bases from V and 6 bases from J, with 12 bases in between. CDR3 DNA: TGTGCCAGCAGCTACAACAGTGAAAATGGCTACACCTTC. As protein: CASSYNSENGYTF.

This chain uses TRBV10-3 with TRBJ1-5; tentative D call: TRBD1 (5 bases). The CDR3 sequence is 15 residues long. Trimming stripped 6 bases from V and 2 bases from J, with 14 bases between. The germline gives CDR1 ENHRY, CDR2 SYGVKD. DNA for the CDR3: TGTGCCATCAGCGATGGGGGGTTCGGCAATCAGCCCCAGCATTTT. It specifies CAISDGGFGNQPQHF.

The chain uses TRBV14 and TRBJ1-2, with TRBD1 matching 8 bases. The CDR3 has 15 residues. Germline V gene data show CDR1 as SGHDN and CDR2 as FVKESK. The junction had 8 bases not matched to a gene; V was cut back by 1 base and J by 7 bases. Here the CDR3 DNA reads TGTGCCAGCAGCCAAGCTCGCCAGGGGGCAAGTGGCTACACCTTC. It yields the protein CASSQARQGASGYTF.

J is TRBJ2-5 and V is TRBV9; tentative D call: TRBD2 (5 bases). V lost 5 bases and J 4 bases, leaving 18 bases between the germline ends. CDR3 length equals 15 residues. Germline loops: CDR1 SGDLS, CDR2 YYNGEE. In nucleotides, the CDR3 is TGTGCCAGCAGTGTCGGATCGGGGTACGGAGAGACCCAGTACTTC. Its protein is CASSVGSGYGETQYF.

This chain joins TRBV4-2 and TRBJ1-2; 7 positions match TRBD1. The CDR3 is made up of 16 amino acids. Unmatched junction bases numbered 16, after V lost 5 bases and J lost 7 bases. Germline V CDR1 and CDR2: LGHNA, YNFKEQ. CDR3 bases: TGTGCCAGCAGCGCACAATTCACAGGGGAAAGAGGTGGCTACACCTTC. It is translated as CASSAQFTGERGGYTF.

The genes are TRBV6-5 and TRBJ1-1, with TRBD1 matching 7 bases. Per the germline V gene, CDR1 is MNHEY and CDR2 is SVGAGI. Trimming removed 6 bases from V and 11 bases from J; junction bases left unmatched: 9. This CDR3 has 12 residues. CDR3 sequence reads: CASSSRVQGAFF. DNA of the CDR3: TGTGCCAGCAGCTCGCGGGTACAGGGGGCTTTCTTT.

The CDR3 protein is CASSRTGSGYGYTF. Written as DNA, the CDR3 is TGTGCCAGCTCCCGGACAGGGAGTGGGTATGGCTACACCTTC. V is TRBV18 and J is TRBJ1-2, with 8 bases lining up with TRBD1. With V trimmed by 6 bases and J by 5 bases, 8 bases remained unmatched. From germline, CDR1 is KGHSH and CDR2 LQKENI. This CDR3 is 14 amino acids long.

This sequence joins TRBV18 and TRBJ2-2; D is ambiguous. CDR1 and CDR2 from the germline V gene are KGHSH and LQKENI. The CDR3 sequence is 15 residues long. V dropped 1 base and J dropped 3 bases, with 9 bases sitting between them. This CDR3 reads CASSPRWGDTGELFF. CDR3 nucleotides: TGTGCCAGCTCACCACGGTGGGGTGACACCGGGGAGCTGTTTTTT.

The chain joins TRBV4-2 to TRBJ2-1; a possible D gene is TRBD1 (5 bases). Germline loops: CDR1 LGHNA, CDR2 YNFKEQ. With 4 bases removed from V and 5 bases from J, the gap between germline ends came to 15 bases. The CDR3 contains 15 residues. The CDR3 loop reads CASSPTDRKHNEQFF. The CDR3 coding sequence is TGTGCCAGCAGCCCCACTGACAGAAAACACAATGAGCAGTTCTTC.

The chain combines TRBV5-5 with TRBJ1-2, with no clear D. The germline V gene encodes CDR1 SGHKS and CDR2 YYEKEE (reference sequence). Trimming shortened V by 0 bases and J by 8 bases, and 5 bases separated the two germline ends. The CDR3 loop spans 11 amino acids. This CDR3 reads CASSLGSGYTF. Written as DNA, the CDR3 is TGTGCCAGCAGCTTGGGGTCCGGCTACACCTTC.

This clone was detected a few times. This rearrangement joins TRBV4-3 to TRBJ1-4; D not resolved. Germline CDR1 reads LGHNA; CDR2 reads YSLEER. Trimming stripped 1 base from V and 7 bases from J, with 4 bases between. This CDR3 has 12 residues. The DNA of the CDR3 is TGCGCCAGCAGCCAAGGACTTGAAAAACTGTTTTTT. It codes for CASSQGLEKLFF.

This sequence joins TRBV9 and TRBJ2-3; D may be TRBD1 (6 bases). Per the germline V gene, CDR1 is SGDLS and CDR2 is YYNGEE. The CDR3 totals 15 residues. With 4 bases removed from V and 1 base from J, the gap between germline ends came to 13 bases. The CDR3 region is CASSSTGYGTDTQYF. The CDR3 DNA sequence: TGTGCCAGCAGCTCAACAGGGTATGGCACAGATACGCAGTATTTT.

The rearrangement links TRBV5-4 to TRBJ2-7; either TRBD1 or TRBD2 may supply D (5 bases each). Germline values: CDR1 SGHNT, CDR2 YYREEE (reference sequence). The V and J ends lost 0 bases and 3 bases respectively, with 13 bases between them. This CDR3 has 15 residues. The CDR3, as DNA: TGTGCCAGCAGCTTGGAGTCGGGGCAGGACTACGAGCAGTACTTC. This translates into CASSLESGQDYEQYF.

The J gene is TRBJ1-2, the V gene TRBV30, with D unresolved. CDR1 is GTSNPN, CDR2 SVGIG, per germline (reference sequence). This CDR3 has 12 residues. V was pared by 2 bases and J by 3 bases, with 7 bases between. The CDR3 coding sequence is TGTGCCTGGAGTTCAGCTGACTATGGCTACACCTTC. It codes for CAWSSADYGYTF.

The table lists this clone with a count of one. The chain couples TRBV4-2 to TRBJ2-1, with 10 bases lining up with TRBD1. The CDR3 runs 18 residues. Germline-derived CDR1 and CDR2 are LGHNA and YNFKEQ. V lost 2 bases and J lost 8; bases outside the gene matches: 15. CDR3 amino acids: CASSQSGPGTGESDEQFF. The CDR3 coding sequence is TGTGCCAGCAGCCAAAGCGGGCCCGGGACAGGGGAGTCGGATGAGCAGTTCTTC.

The chain combines TRBV6-1 with TRBJ1-1; D is ambiguous. V dropped 0 bases and J dropped 10 bases, with 6 bases sitting between them. CDR3 length equals 11 residues. Germline assignment: CDR1 MNHNS and CDR2 SASEGT. CDR3 DNA sequence: TGTGCCAGCAGTGAAGCGGGCGGAGCTTTCTTT. This encodes CASSEAGGAFF.

This sequence joins TRBV19 and TRBJ1-5, with D unclear. The CDR3 is made up of 15 amino acids. V was clipped by 3 bases and J by 9 bases, with 18 bases between them. Germline CDR1 is LNHDA and CDR2 is SQIVND (reference sequence). CDR3 DNA sequence: TGTGCCAGTAGTATCCACCGCCCAGGTGATTCGCCCCAGCATTTT. Its translation: CASSIHRPGDSPQHF.

This chain joins TRBV15 and TRBJ2-3; tentatively, D is TRBD2 (5 bases). The CDR3 length is 12 residues. Trimming stripped 9 bases from V and 2 bases from J, with 9 bases between. The germline gives CDR1 LNHNV, CDR2 YYDKDF (reference sequence). In nucleotides, the CDR3 is TGTGCCACTGGACTTCTCACAGATACGCAGTATTTT. It codes for CATGLLTDTQYF.

J is TRBJ2-4 and V is TRBV27; D perhaps matches TRBD2 (6 bases). The CDR3 covers 18 residues. V lost 2 bases, J lost 9 bases, and 26 bases lay in between. Per the germline V gene, CDR1 is MNHEY and CDR2 is SMNVEV (reference sequence). The CDR3 protein is CASSLRVEGLGVTGIQYF. CDR3 bases: TGTGCCAGCAGTTTACGGGTGGAGGGGTTAGGGGTTACGGGCATTCAGTACTTC.

Turning to this clone: One end of the junction varies from germline; a read error may be responsible. V gene TRBV18 combines with J gene TRBJ1-2; unclear D gene. The CDR3 extends over 13 amino acids. Germline assignment: CDR1 KGHSH and CDR2 LQKENI. CDR3 loop: CASSPPGVGSPYF. In DNA form, the CDR3 reads TGTGCCAGCTCACCACCCGGGGTGGGCTCGCCATACTTC.

The chain carries TRBV13 and TRBJ2-1; D is undetermined. The length of the CDR3 is 13 residues. Germline lookup yields CDR1 PRHDT and CDR2 FYEKMQ (reference sequence). V lost 6 bases, J lost 10 bases, and 16 bases lay in between. The CDR3 DNA is TGTGCCAGCAGTTCACTCGGGCCACCGGAGCAGTTCTTC. Translated, it gives CASSSLGPPEQFF.